One T cell receptor (beta chain) is described in this entry. This entry belongs to a study of blood T cell repertoires in COVID-19. Study-level information: Samples taken during acute and convalescent COVID-19 were collected in the United States, Italy and Spain.

The repertoire was sequenced with immunoSEQ multiplex PCR; TCRdb's copy has only in-frame clones and lacks some. The data contain about 250,000 clones, roughly 82% of them singletons. The sample consisted of peripheral blood. This TCR was recovered from a woman between 65 and 79 years old with acute or convalescent COVID-19.

The CDR3: CASSQTGDNYGYTF. As DNA, the CDR3 is TGCGCCAGCAGCCAAACAGGGGATAACTATGGCTACACCTTC. The chain employs TRBV5-1 and TRBJ1-2; 7 positions agree with TRBD1. CDR1 and CDR2 from the germline V gene are SGHRS and YFSETQ. This CDR3 has 14 amino acids. V lost 4 bases, J lost 1 base, and 4 bases stayed unmatched.